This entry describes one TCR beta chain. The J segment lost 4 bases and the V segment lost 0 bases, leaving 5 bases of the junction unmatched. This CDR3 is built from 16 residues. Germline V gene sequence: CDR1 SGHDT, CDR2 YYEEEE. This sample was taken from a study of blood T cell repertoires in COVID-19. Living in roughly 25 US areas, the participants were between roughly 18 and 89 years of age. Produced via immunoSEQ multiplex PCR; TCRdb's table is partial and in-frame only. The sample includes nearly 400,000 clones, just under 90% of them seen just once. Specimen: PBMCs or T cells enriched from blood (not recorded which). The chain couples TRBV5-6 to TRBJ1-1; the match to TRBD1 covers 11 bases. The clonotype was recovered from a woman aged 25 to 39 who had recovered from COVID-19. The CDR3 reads CASSLGAGTGGTEAFF. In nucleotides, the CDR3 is TGTGCCAGCAGCTTGGGGGCTGGGACAGGGGGCACTGAAGCTTTCTTT.